One and the same sample provided the 19 T cell receptor beta chains below, sequenced in a study of OX40 agonist ivuxolimab in advanced cancers. Sequencing was performed with immunoSEQ multiplex PCR; in TCRdb, only in-frame clones are kept and a portion is missing. The table shows around 20,000 clones, with about 83% occurring only once. Sequenced material: CD4+ or CD8+ T cells sorted from blood, taken in a trial of the OX40 agonist ivuxolimab. The receptor set was obtained from an adult with an advanced solid tumor such as melanoma, head and neck, liver or kidney cancer.

The chain couples TRBV27 to TRBJ1-2; weak D call: TRBD1 (5 bases). CDR1 and CDR2 from the germline V gene are MNHEY and SMNVEV (reference sequence). The V end lost 4 bases, the J end lost 4 bases, and 10 bases lay between the germline ends. The CDR3 is made up of 13 amino acids. The CDR3, as DNA: TGTGCCAGCAGTTCAGGGCAGGTCTATGGCTACACCTTC. It yields the protein CASSSGQVYGYTF.

The rearrangement links TRBV6-5 to TRBJ2-2; D may be TRBD1 (6 bases). This CDR3 region has 14 residues. V was cut by 7 bases and J by 7 bases, with 16 bases left in between. Germline V gene sequence: CDR1 MNHEY, CDR2 SVGAGI. CDR3 bases: TGTGCCAGCAAACTGACAGGACGGATCGGGGAGCTGTTTTTT. Translation: CASKLTGRIGELFF.

The V and J genes are TRBV27 and TRBJ2-1; maybe TRBD2 (5 bases). The CDR3 runs to 17 residues. Trimming took off 2 bases at V and 4 bases at J, with 18 bases between the two ends. Germline V gene sequence: CDR1 MNHEY, CDR2 SMNVEV (reference sequence). CDR3 sequence reads: CASSLGSSEQLYNEQFF. CDR3 DNA sequence: TGTGCCAGCAGTTTAGGGAGCTCGGAACAGCTGTACAATGAGCAGTTCTTC.

The J gene is TRBJ1-5, the V gene TRBV19; no clear D. Germline V gene lookup returns CDR1 LNHDA and CDR2 SQIVND (reference sequence). The CDR3 contains 14 residues. V lost 8 bases and J lost 2, with 13 bases in between. The CDR3 coding sequence is TGTGCCAGTGCCCTACGGAGAGGCAATCAGCCCCAGCATTTT. Its protein product is CASALRRGNQPQHF. Combining the CDR3 with reference TRBV19 and TRBJ1-5 gives the whole variable domain DGGITQSPKYLFRKEGQNVTLSCEQNLNHDAMYWYRQDPGQGLRLIYYSQIVNDFQKGDIAEGYSVSREKKESFPLTVTSAQKNPTAFYLCASALRRGNQPQHFGDGTRLSIL.

The chain joins TRBV7-3 to TRBJ2-7, with D perhaps TRBD2 (5 bases). Per the germline V gene, CDR1 is SGHTA and CDR2 is FQGTGA. V gave up 5 bases and J gave up 7 bases, with 12 bases separating them. The CDR3 contains 12 residues. The CDR3 protein is CASSLGPGEQYF. The CDR3 DNA follows: TGTGCCAGCAGCCTAGGGCCGGGGGAGCAGTACTTC.

Here the CDR3 reads CASSSGTGTYEQYF. As DNA, the CDR3 is TGTGCCAGCAGCTCCGGGACAGGGACCTACGAGCAGTACTTC. J is TRBJ2-7 and V is TRBV11-2; TRBD1 matches 9 bases. J was trimmed by 2 bases and V by 4 bases; bases with no gene match: 3. Per germline, CDR1 SGHAT and CDR2 FQNNGV. The CDR3 consists of 14 residues.

The chain is built from TRBV6-5 and TRBJ2-5; tentative D call: TRBD2 (6 bases). The CDR3 is 13 residues long. Germline V gives CDR1 MNHEY, CDR2 SVGAGI. V lost 5 bases and J 7 bases, leaving 14 bases between the germline ends. The CDR3 is CASSPRGMGTQYF. The CDR3 bases are TGTGCCAGCAGTCCGCGGGGTATGGGGACCCAGTACTTC.

V usage is TRBV6-6 and J usage is TRBJ2-5; D possibly corresponds to TRBD1 (5 bases). The CDR3 is 12 residues long. Germline V gives CDR1 MNHNY, CDR2 SVGAGI (reference sequence). V was cut by 8 bases and J by 5 bases, with 12 bases left in between. In DNA, the CDR3 is TGTGCCAGCGGCCAGGGTGTGGAGACCCAGTACTTC. The encoded protein is CASGQGVETQYF.

J is TRBJ1-1 and V is TRBV27; 11 nucleotides agree with TRBD1. The V and J ends lost 4 bases and 0 bases, in that order; junction bases with no gene match: 7. This CDR3 has 17 amino acids. Germline CDR1 and CDR2: MNHEY and SMNVEV (reference sequence). For the CDR3, the DNA is TGTGCCAGCAGTTCAGGGACAGGGGGGGTTTTGAACACTGAAGCTTTCTTT. Translated: CASSSGTGGVLNTEAFF.

The CDR3 reads CAISDLGLVMNTEAFF. The CDR3 DNA follows: TGTGCCATCAGTGACTTAGGGCTGGTTATGAACACTGAAGCTTTCTTT. The chain uses TRBV10-3 and TRBJ1-1; D is undetermined. Germline-derived CDR1 and CDR2 are ENHRY and SYGVKD. This CDR3 has 16 amino acids. With 3 bases removed from V and 0 bases from J, the gap between germline ends came to 14 bases.

This clone has just one count. The chain has TRBV4-3 and TRBJ2-5, with 8 bases that match TRBD2. This CDR3 spans 16 amino acids. Germline assignment: CDR1 LGHNA and CDR2 YSLEER. Trimming took 0 bases from V and 5 from J; bases not matched to a gene: 8. The CDR3 is CASSQDWRGAGETQYF. The CDR3 DNA reads as TGCGCCAGCAGCCAAGATTGGCGGGGGGCTGGGGAGACCCAGTACTTC.

The rearrangement joins TRBV4-1 to TRBJ2-5, with TRBD2 matching over 7 bases. The CDR3 has 15 residues. CDR1 is MGHRA, CDR2 YSYEKL, per germline. The junction had 2 bases not matched to a gene; V was cut back by 0 bases and J by 1 base. The chain's CDR3 is CASSQDGGVQETQYF. The CDR3 bases are TGCGCCAGCAGCCAAGATGGGGGGGTCCAAGAGACCCAGTACTTC.

This clone was picked up a small number of times. The J gene is TRBJ2-2, the V gene TRBV6-5, with TRBD2 matching over 8 bases. V lost 0 bases, J lost 7 bases, and 7 bases stayed unmatched. This CDR3 contains 16 residues. Germline values: CDR1 MNHEY, CDR2 SVGAGI. In DNA form, the CDR3 reads TGTGCCAGCAGTTACTCTCTCGGGGGGGGCATCGGGGAGCTGTTTTTT. Amino acid sequence: CASSYSLGGGIGELFF.

V gene TRBV9 combines with J gene TRBJ1-2; D is perhaps TRBD1 (6 bases). The V end lost 6 bases, the J end lost 5 bases, and 23 bases lay between the germline ends. Germline V gene lookup returns CDR1 SGDLS and CDR2 YYNGEE. The CDR3 has 16 amino acids. In DNA form, the CDR3 reads TGTGCCAGCATGAGGGAAGGGGGGGCTCCCCCTTATGGCTACACCTTC. This sequence encodes CASMREGGAPPYGYTF.

The CDR3 spells CASSSISGGQPYEQYF. The CDR3 coding sequence is TGTGCCAGCAGTAGTATTAGCGGGGGGCAACCCTACGAGCAGTACTTC. The chain carries TRBV28 and TRBJ2-7; 10 positions match TRBD2. Trimming removed 5 bases from V and 2 bases from J; junction bases left unmatched: 9. This CDR3 is 16 amino acids long. Germline V gene lookup returns CDR1 MDHEN and CDR2 SYDVKM.

This chain links TRBV30 with TRBJ2-7; 9 bases fit TRBD1. This CDR3 has 13 amino acids. The germline V gene encodes CDR1 GTSNPN and CDR2 SVGIG (reference sequence). Trimming at V came to 2 bases and at J to 3 bases, leaving 2 bases not matched to a gene. CDR3 amino acids: CAWSPGQGYEQYF. The CDR3 nucleotides are TGTGCCTGGAGTCCGGGACAGGGCTACGAGCAGTACTTC. Full variable domain (outside the CDR3, taken from reference TRBV30 and TRBJ2-7): SQTIHQWPATLVQPVGSPLSLECTVEGTSNPNLYWYRQAAGRGLQLLFYSVGIGQISSEVPQNLSASRPQDRQFILSSKKLLLSDSGFYLCAWSPGQGYEQYFGPGTRLTVT.

This clone was seen once. The chain links TRBV25-1 to TRBJ1-3; the match to TRBD1 covers 10 bases. The CDR3 loop spans 14 amino acids. Germline V gene sequence: CDR1 MGHDK, CDR2 SYGVNS. Trimming took 3 bases from V and 5 from J; bases not matched to a gene: 1. Written as DNA, the CDR3 is TGTGCCAGCAGTGAGGGACAGGGGAGAAACACCATATATTTT. This gives the protein CASSEGQGRNTIYF.

Points on this clone: Just one base apart from a much larger clone, this may be a read error. The CDR3 is CASSGLPTSWDTGELFF. The CDR3 DNA reads as TGTGCCAGCAGCGGATTGCCGACTAGCTGGGACACCGGGGAGCTGTTTTTT. The rearrangement uses TRBV11-2 and TRBJ2-2, with 7 bases that match TRBD2. This CDR3 region has 17 residues. Trimming took 5 bases from V and 3 from J; bases not matched to a gene: 12. Germline CDR1 and CDR2: SGHAT and FQNNGV. Together with reference TRBV11-2 and TRBJ2-2, the CDR3 gives the full variable domain: EAGVAQSPRYKIIEKRQSVAFWCNPISGHATLYWYQQILGQGPKLLIQFQNNGVVDDSQLPKDRFSAERLKGVDSTLKIQPAKLEDSAVYLCASSGLPTSWDTGELFFGEGSRLTVL.

The J gene is TRBJ2-1, the V gene TRBV10-2; no clear D. Trimming removed 3 bases at V and 10 bases at J, with 7 bases between. This CDR3 is 11 amino acids long. Germline V gene lookup returns CDR1 WSHSY and CDR2 SAAADI. In DNA, the CDR3 is TGCGCCAGCAGTGACGGGTGGGAGCAGTTCTTC. It codes for CASSDGWEQFF.